This T cell receptor beta chain comes out of a study of neurological immune-mediated disorders. TCRdb ran MiXCR on the 5' RACE reads and lists one entry per CDR3 protein. The sample contains around 62,000 distinct CDR3 sequences, about 4% of which appear only once. Germline-derived CDR1 and CDR2 are KGHSH and LQKENI. This CDR3 is built from 14 residues. Germline trimming cut 6 bases from V and 2 bases from J; bases unmatched to any gene: 3. This clonotype was seen many times. PBMCs stored at -80 C, numbering 2 million, were the origin of the unsorted libraries. The source of this sequence is a man aged 45-65 years with multiple sclerosis. The specimen sequenced was PBMCs. The chain employs TRBV18 and TRBJ2-1, with TRBD2 identical over 8 bases. This CDR3 is CASSPGGAYNEQFF. The CDR3 DNA reads TGTGCCAGCTCCCCCGGGGGGGCCTACAATGAGCAGTTCTTC.